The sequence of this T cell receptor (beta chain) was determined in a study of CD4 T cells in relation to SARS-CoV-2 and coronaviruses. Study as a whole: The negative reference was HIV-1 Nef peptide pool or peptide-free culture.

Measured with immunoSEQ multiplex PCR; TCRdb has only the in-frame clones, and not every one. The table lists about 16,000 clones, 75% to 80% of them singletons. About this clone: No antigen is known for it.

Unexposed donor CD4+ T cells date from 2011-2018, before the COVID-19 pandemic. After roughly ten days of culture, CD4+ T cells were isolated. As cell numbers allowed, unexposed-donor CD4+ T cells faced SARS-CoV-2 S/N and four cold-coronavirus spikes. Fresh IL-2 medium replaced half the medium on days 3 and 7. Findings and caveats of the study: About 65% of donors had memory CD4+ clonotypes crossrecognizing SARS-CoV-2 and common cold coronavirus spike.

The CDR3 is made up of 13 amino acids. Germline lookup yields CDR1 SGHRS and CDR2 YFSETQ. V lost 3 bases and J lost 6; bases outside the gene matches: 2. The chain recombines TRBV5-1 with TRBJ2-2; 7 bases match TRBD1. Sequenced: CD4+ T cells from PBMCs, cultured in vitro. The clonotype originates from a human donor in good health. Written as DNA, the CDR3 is TGCGCCAGCAGCTCAGACAGGGCCGGGGAGCTGTTTTTT. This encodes CASSSDRAGELFF.